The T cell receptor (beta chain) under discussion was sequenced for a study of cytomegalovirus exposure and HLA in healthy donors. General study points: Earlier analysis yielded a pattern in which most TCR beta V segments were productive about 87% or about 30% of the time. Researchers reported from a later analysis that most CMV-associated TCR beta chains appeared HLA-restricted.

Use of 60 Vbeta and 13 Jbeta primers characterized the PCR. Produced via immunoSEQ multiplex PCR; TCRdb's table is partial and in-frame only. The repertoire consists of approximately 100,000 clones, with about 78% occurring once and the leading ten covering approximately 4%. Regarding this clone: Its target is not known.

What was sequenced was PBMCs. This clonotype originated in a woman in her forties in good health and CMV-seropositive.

CDR3 protein: CASSEYNSNQPQHF. The CDR3, as DNA: TGTGCCAGCAGCGAATATAATAGCAATCAGCCCCAGCATTTT. This rearrangement joins TRBV2 to TRBJ1-5; D not resolved. The CDR3 runs 14 residues. CDR1 is SNHLY, CDR2 FYNNEI, per germline. V lost 6 bases and J 0 bases, leaving 9 bases between the germline ends.